This note documents a single TCR beta chain sequence. V was pared by 2 bases and J by 4 bases, with 17 bases between. CDR1 and CDR2 (germline): SGHNT, YENEEA. The CDR3 sequence is 17 residues long. Assay used: immunoSEQ multiplex PCR; TCRdb lists only in-frame clones, some missing. This sample carries 180,000 or so clones, approximately 83% of them seen once, and the ten largest clones take over 10%. These data come from a study of blood T cell repertoires in COVID-19. The source material was PBMCs or T cells enriched from blood (not recorded which). This receptor was identified in a woman aged 55-69 years who had recovered from COVID-19. This chain uses TRBV11-3 with TRBJ2-2; D may be TRBD1 (6 bases). CDR3 loop: CASSLNPWVGGTGELFF. In nucleotides, the CDR3 is TGTGCCAGCAGCTTAAACCCTTGGGTAGGGGGCACCGGGGAGCTGTTTTTT.